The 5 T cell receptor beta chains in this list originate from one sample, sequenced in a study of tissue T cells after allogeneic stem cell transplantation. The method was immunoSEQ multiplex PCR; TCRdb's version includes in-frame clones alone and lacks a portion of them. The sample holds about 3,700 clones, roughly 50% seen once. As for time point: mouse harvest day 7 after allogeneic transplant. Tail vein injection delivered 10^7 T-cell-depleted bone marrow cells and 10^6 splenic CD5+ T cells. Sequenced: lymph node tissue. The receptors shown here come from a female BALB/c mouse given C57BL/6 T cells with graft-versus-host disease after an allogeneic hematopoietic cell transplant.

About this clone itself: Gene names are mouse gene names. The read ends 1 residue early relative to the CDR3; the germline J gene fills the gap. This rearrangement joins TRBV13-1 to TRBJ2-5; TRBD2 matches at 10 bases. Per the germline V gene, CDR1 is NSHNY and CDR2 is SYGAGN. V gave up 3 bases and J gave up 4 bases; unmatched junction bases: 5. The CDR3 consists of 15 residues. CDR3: CASSGLTGGKDTQYF. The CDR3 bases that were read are TGTGCCAGCAGTGGCCTGACTGGGGGGAAAGACACCCAGTAC.

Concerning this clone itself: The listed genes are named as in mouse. CDR3 DNA (partial): TGTGCAAGCAGCTTCCGGGGGGGGAACTATGCTGAGCAGTTC. Translation gives CASSFRGGNYAEQF. The entire CDR3 sequence reads CASSFRGGNYAEQFF. V and J are TRBV16 and TRBJ2-1; TRBD2 matches 7 bases. The read gets to within 1 residue of the CDR3 end, and the germline J gene fills in the rest. Per germline, CDR1 SGHSA and CDR2 FRNQAP. J lost 1 base, V lost 3 bases, and 3 bases had no gene match. This CDR3 comprises 15 residues.

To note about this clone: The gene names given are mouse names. Here the CDR3 reads CASSTAGDSPLYF. The CDR3 DNA, read in part, is TGTGCCAGCAGTACGGCAGGAGATTCGCCCCTCTAC. The V call is TRBV19, the J call TRBJ1-6; D remains unclear. The read ends 1 residue shy of where the CDR3 ends; the end is completed using the germline J gene. TRBJ1-6 is labeled an ORF, and its function is uncertain. CDR3 length: 13 residues. Between the trimmed V and J ends, which lost 3 bases and 8 bases, there was a span of 9 bases. Germline CDR1 reads FNHDT; CDR2 reads SITEND (reference sequence).

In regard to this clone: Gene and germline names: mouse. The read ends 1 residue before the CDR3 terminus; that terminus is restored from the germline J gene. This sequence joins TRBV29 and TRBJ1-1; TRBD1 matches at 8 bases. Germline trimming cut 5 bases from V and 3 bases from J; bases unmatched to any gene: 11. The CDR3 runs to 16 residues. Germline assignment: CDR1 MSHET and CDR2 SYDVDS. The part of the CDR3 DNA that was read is TGTGCTAGCAGTCCCCAACAGGGGGGATGGCACACAGAAGTCTTC. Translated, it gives CASSPQQGGWHTEVF. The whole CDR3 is CASSPQQGGWHTEVFF.

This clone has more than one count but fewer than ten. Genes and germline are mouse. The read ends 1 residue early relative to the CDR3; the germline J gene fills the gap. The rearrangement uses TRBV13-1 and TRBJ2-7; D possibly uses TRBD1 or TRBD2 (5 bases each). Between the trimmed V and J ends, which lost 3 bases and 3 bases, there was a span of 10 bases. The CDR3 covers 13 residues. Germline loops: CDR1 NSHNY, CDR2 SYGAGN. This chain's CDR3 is CASSGGDVYEQYF. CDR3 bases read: TGTGCCAGCAGTGGAGGGGACGTCTATGAACAGTAC.